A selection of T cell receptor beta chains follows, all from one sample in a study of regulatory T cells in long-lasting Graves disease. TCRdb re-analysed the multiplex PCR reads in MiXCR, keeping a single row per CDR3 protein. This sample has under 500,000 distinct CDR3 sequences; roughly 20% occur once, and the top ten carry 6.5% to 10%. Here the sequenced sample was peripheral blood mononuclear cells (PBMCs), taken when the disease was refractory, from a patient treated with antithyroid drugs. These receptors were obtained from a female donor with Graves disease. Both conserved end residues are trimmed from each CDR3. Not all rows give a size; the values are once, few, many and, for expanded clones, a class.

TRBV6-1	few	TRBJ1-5	ASTRQGAWDQPQH
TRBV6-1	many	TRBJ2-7	ASSEAGTSGYEQY
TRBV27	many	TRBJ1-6	ASSLGRSIVSPLH
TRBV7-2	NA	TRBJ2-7	ASSYRLAGAYEQY
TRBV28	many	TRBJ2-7	ASSTRIGAAGAGLAGPSSYEQY
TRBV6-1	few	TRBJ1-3	ASSAGSSAQGNTIY
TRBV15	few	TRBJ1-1	ATSRDAEFPEAF
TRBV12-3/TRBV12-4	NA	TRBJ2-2	ASSEGQEQLNLNTGELF
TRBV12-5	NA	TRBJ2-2	ASGSWTANTGELF
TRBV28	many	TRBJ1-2	ASTATHLYGYT
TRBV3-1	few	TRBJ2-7	ASSQEPGHSYEQY
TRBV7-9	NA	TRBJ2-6	ASSLFPAGTVSGANVLT
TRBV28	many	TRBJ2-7	ASSFSGTGVYEQY
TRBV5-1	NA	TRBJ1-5	ASSPDANINQPQH
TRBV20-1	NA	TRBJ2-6	SASPGQGGSGANVLT
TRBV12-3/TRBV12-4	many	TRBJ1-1	ASSEGQGGTEAF
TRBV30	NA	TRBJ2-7	AWSFTDEQY
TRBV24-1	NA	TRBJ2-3	ATSVLVGDTQY
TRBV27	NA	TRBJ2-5	ASFLVFPGAQETQY
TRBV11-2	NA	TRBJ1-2	ASSLDLPYGYT
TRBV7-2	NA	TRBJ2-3	ASSPPSGADTQY
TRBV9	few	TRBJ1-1	ASSEGTGWDTEAF
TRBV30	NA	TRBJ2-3	AWSVGTDTQY
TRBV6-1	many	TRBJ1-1	ASDPRGAMNTEAF
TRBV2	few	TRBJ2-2	ASSEDPYGELF
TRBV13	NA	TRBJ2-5	ASSLEKTTQY
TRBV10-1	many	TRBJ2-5	ASSDRTGKETQY
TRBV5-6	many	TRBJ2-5	ASSLGGSPATQY
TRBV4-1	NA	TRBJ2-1	ASSPRGESSYNEQF
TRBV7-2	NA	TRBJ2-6	ASSPRALGTNVLT
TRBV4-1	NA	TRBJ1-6	ASSQEGLGNSPLH
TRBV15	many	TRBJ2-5	ATSSRGYETQY
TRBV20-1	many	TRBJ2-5	SAMKVAEWETQY